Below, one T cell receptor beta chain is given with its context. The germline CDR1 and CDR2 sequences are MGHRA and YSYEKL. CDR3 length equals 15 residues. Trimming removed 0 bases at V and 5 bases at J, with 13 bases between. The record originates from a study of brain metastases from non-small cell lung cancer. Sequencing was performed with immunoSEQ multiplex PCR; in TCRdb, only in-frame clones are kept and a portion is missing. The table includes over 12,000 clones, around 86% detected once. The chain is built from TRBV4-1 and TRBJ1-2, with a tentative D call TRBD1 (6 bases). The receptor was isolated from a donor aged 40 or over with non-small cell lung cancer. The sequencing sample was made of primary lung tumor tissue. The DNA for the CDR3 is TGCGCCAGCAGCCAAGACCGACAGGAGAGGTATGGCTACACCTTC. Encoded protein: CASSQDRQERYGYTF.